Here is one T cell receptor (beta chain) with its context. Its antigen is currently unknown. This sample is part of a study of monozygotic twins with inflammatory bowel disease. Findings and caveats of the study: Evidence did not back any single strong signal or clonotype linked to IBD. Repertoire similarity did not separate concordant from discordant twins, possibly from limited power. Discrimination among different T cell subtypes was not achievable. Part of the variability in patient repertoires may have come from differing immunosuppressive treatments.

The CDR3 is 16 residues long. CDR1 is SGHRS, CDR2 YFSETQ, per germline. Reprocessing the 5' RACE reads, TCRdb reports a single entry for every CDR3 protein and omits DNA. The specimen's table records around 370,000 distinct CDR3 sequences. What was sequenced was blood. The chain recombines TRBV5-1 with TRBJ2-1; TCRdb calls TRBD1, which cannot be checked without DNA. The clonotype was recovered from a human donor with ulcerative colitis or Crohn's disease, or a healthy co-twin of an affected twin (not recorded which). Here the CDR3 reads CASSLVPGQGADEQFF.